These 5 T cell receptor beta chains were all obtained from the same sample, sequenced in a study of T cells after yellow fever vaccination. TCRdb passed the 5' RACE reads through MiXCR, listing each CDR3 protein once. The sample records more than 350,000 distinct CDR3 sequences, 11% being singletons. Sequenced here: PBMCs, sampled on the day of the first yellow fever vaccination. These receptors all stem from a man between 18 and 29 years old who received the YFV17D yellow fever vaccine.

This sequence joins TRBV7-9 and TRBJ1-1; no clear D. The V gene lost 4 bases and the J gene lost 0 bases, with 12 bases spanning the gap. Germline loops: CDR1 SEHNR, CDR2 FQNEAQ (reference sequence). CDR3 length equals 15 residues. CDR3 DNA sequence: TGTGCCAGCAGCTCCGGGCTGGGGATGAACACTGAAGCTTTCTTT. It yields the protein CASSSGLGMNTEAFF.

This clonotype was recorded at least ten times. The CDR3: CASSQGFRGKRTEAFF. The CDR3 DNA sequence: TGTGCCAGCAGCCAAGGATTCAGGGGAAAGAGGACTGAAGCTTTCTTT. The chain joins TRBV14 to TRBJ1-1; tentative D call: TRBD1 (6 bases). CDR3 length equals 16 residues. The V end lost 1 base, the J end lost 5 bases, and 17 bases lay between the germline ends. The germline CDR1 and CDR2 sequences are SGHDN and FVKESK.

The chain links TRBV18 to TRBJ2-3; the match to TRBD2 covers 10 bases. V dropped 0 bases and J dropped 6; count of bases not matched to a gene: 0. CDR3 size: 14 residues. Germline CDR1 and CDR2: KGHSH and LQKENI. The DNA for the CDR3 is TGTGCCAGCTCACCACCGACTAGCGGGGATACGCAGTATTTT. Residues: CASSPPTSGDTQYF.

This clonotype was found a few times. The CDR3 loop reads CASSQGYGPTGELFF. CDR3 in DNA: TGCGCCAGCAGCCAAGGGTACGGACCCACCGGGGAGCTGTTTTTT. This chain uses TRBV4-1 with TRBJ2-2, with D hard to call. The CDR3 contains 15 residues. V gave up 1 base and J gave up 4 bases, with 10 bases separating them. Germline CDR1 is MGHRA and CDR2 is YSYEKL.

This clonotype has just a few counts. The genes are TRBV19 and TRBJ2-3; TRBD1 or TRBD2 may be the D gene (5 bases each). The CDR3 consists of 14 residues. V was cut by 7 bases and J by 4 bases, with 15 bases left in between. Germline values: CDR1 LNHDA, CDR2 SQIVND (reference sequence). The CDR3 protein is CASIPGRGADTQYF. DNA of the CDR3: TGTGCCAGTATTCCCGGACGAGGGGCAGATACGCAGTATTTT.